This note documents a single T cell receptor (beta chain) sequence. The table lists this clonotype with a few counts. It has no known antigen specificity. No base quality information exists; no much larger clone differs at one position. The germline V end is reduced by 0 bases and the J end by 12 bases; junction bases left unmatched: 7. Counted from cysteine to phenylalanine, this CDR3 has 13 amino acids. Here the CDR3 DNA is all that survives: 39 bases in frame from base 1. Based on the germline V gene, the CDR1 and CDR2 sequences are SQVTM and ANQGSEA. Interpreted using the paper, the time point label stands for: patch test 2, 6 weeks after DPC sensitization. The intended sense of this specimen's treatment or condition label: therapeutic diphenylcyclopropenone sensitization with weekly scalp DPC. At each patch-test visit, blood was drawn before the patch test was applied. To be eligible, patients had to be aged 18 to 70, diagnosed with alopecia and judged suitable for DPC therapy, while pregnant patients were excluded. Total RNA was isolated from unfractionated whole blood collected in Tempus Blood RNA tubes.

The data were taken from a study of human T cells and chemical hapten exposure (dated by TCRdb to the early 2020s). With regard to the full study: For sensitization, 2% DPC in acetone was applied to a roughly 2 cm by roughly 2 cm area of upper inner arm skin. Throughout the approximately 25-week study period, patients were also given weekly therapeutic DPC doses on the scalp. Patch testing was performed on the upper back with Finn chambers containing 0.01% DPC, and the patch tests were scored after 6 days according to International Contact Dermatitis Research Group standards. The patient cohort, mostly female, included alopecia areata with under or over 50% scalp involvement, alopecia totalis and alopecia universalis. Libraries were pooled for sequencing, and per-sample TCR yields varied mainly because of small differences in library volumes within the pool. In alopecia patients, the study followed how the peripheral blood TCR repertoire changed in vivo over primary and secondary sensitization to diphenylcyclopropenone (DPC), a hapten. Blood samples were taken from patients before sensitization (week 0) and then at 2, 6 and about 24 weeks after DPC sensitization. Twenty-nine alopecia patients gave blood for TCR sequencing at one to four time points (pre-sensitization, 2, 6 and 24 weeks). Overall results and qualifications from the work: Significantly more large CDR3 similarity clusters were formed by expanded TCRs than by pre-sensitization or healthy control sets, consistent with antigen-driven responses. DPC sensitization did not change how many TCRs were above 1 in 1000 frequency, and no evidence was found of alterations in global repertoire structure. Repeated subsampling changed both the strength of the expansion versus patch-test correlation and the threshold at which that correlation became significant. Because every patient had alopecia, a presumed autoimmune disease, the patients' immune response might differ from that of healthy individuals. A positive correlation was found between the number of PT1 expanded TCRs and patch test score, with significance reached at thresholds 8, 16 and 32 but not 4.

Libraries came from RACE. Sequenced on a NextSeq 500. Library preparation attached unique molecular identifiers to individual cDNA molecules for quantitative, reproducible TCR counting. For every blood RNA sample, sequencing covered both the TCR alpha and TCR beta chains. The original methods were these. Samples had a median of roughly 100,000 TCRs, with a range from about 20,000 to 690,600. The Decombinator software suite was used to annotate V, J and CDR3 in the TCR reads. To make PS versus PT1 abundance plots, every sample was subsampled to the same number of TCRs (28,000). TCRs were defined as expanded if absent before sensitization and observed at least eight times at the 2-week time point. TCRdb reanalyzed the raw reads on its own, using fastp at Q25 for trimming and MiXCR for clone calling, and kept in-frame beta chains. Every CDR3 protein is listed once, alongside the most common genes and DNA of its rows. The V and J calls were determined by TCRdb, not by the authors. This sample is represented by about 400,000 distinct CDR3 sequences; roughly 6.3% of them were singletons. The top ten clonotypes cover around 6% of the sample.

This receptor chain uses TRBV29-1 and TRBJ2-5; 10 central bases correspond to TRBD1. The source is a woman aged 18-29 years with alopecia areata. Some clones in this sample may be carry-over from other donors' samples. The material sequenced was whole blood, taken in connection with sensitization to the hapten diphenylcyclopropenone (DPC). The nucleotide sequence reads TGCAGCGTTGAAGATACGAAGGGACAGGGGAAGTACTTC. It codes for CSVEDTKGQGKYF.